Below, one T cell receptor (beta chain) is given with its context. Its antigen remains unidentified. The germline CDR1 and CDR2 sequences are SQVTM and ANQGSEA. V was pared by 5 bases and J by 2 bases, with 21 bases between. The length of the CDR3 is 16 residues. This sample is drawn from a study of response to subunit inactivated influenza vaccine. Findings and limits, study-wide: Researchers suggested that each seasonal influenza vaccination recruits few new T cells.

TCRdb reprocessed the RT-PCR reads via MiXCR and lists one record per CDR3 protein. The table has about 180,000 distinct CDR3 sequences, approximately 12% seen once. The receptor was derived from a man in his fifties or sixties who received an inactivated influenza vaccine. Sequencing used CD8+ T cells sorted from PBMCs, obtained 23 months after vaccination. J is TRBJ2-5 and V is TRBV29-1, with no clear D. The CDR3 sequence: CSVIPRRESWQETQYF. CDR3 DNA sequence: TGCAGCGTTATTCCCCGAAGGGAATCTTGGCAAGAGACCCAGTACTTC. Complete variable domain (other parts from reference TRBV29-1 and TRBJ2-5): SAVISQKPSRDICQRGTSLTIQCQVDSQVTMMFWYRQQPGQSLTLIATANQGSEATYESGFVIDKFPISRPNLTFSTLTVSNMSPEDSSIYLCSVIPRRESWQETQYFGPGTRLLVL.